The 3 T cell receptor beta chains presented below share a single source sample, sequenced in a study of OX40 agonist ivuxolimab in advanced cancers. This table comes from immunoSEQ multiplex PCR, and its TCRdb copy is limited to in-frame clones, with some not included. The top ten clones hold about 20% of a sample with almost 3,000 clones, 65% to 85% of them seen once. This sample comprised CD4+ or CD8+ T cells sorted from blood, obtained in a trial of the OX40 agonist ivuxolimab. The receptors originated from an adult with an advanced solid tumor such as melanoma, head and neck, liver or kidney cancer.

The chain recombines TRBV27 with TRBJ2-7; possibly TRBD1 for D (7 bases). CDR1 is MNHEY, CDR2 SMNVEV, per germline (reference sequence). The CDR3 covers 16 residues. CDR3: CAAGGFGGATSYEQYF. The CDR3 DNA reads TGTGCAGCAGGGGGGTTCGGTGGGGCAACCTCCTACGAGCAGTACTTC.

V usage is TRBV7-8 and J usage is TRBJ1-3; D is undetermined. The CDR3 contains 15 residues. CDR1 is SGHVS and CDR2 is FQNEAQ in the germline V gene. Trimming left V 0 bases short and J 0 bases short, with 6 bases between. CDR3 protein: CASSLALTSGNTIYF. CDR3 nucleotide sequence: TGTGCCAGCAGCTTAGCGCTGACCTCTGGAAACACCATATATTTT.

The chain recombines TRBV9 with TRBJ2-1, with D perhaps assigned TRBD1 or TRBD2 (6 bases each). The CDR3 consists of 17 residues. CDR1 is SGDLS, CDR2 YYNGEE, per germline. V gave up 0 bases and J gave up 5 bases, with 18 bases separating them. The CDR3 is CASSVEGGPTYNNEQFF. Here the CDR3 DNA reads TGTGCCAGCAGCGTAGAGGGGGGACCAACATATAACAATGAGCAGTTCTTC.